A single count supports the clone carrying this T cell receptor (beta chain). CDR1 and CDR2 (germline): SQVTM, ANQGSEA. The CDR3 loop spans 15 amino acids. V gave up 3 bases and J gave up 6 bases; unmatched junction bases: 11. This specimen comes from a study of blood T cell repertoires in COVID-19. Using immunoSEQ multiplex PCR, the repertoire was profiled, and TCRdb retains in-frame clones only, with some absent. The sample includes over 250,000 clones, 89% of them seen just once. The sequenced sample was peripheral blood. The TCR originated in an older woman with acute or convalescent COVID-19. The gene calls are TRBV29-1 and TRBJ1-2; 9 nucleotides line up with TRBD1. DNA for the CDR3: TGCAGCGTTGAGGGGACAGGGTGGATCATGGATGGCTACACCTTC. Translating it yields CSVEGTGWIMDGYTF.